This T cell receptor beta chain derives from a study of shared clonotypes between healthy human individuals. Study-wide results and limits: Few donors limited the genetic and exposure-history diversity represented. Sampling involved blood alone; tissue repertoires likely differ.

Caucasian adults residing in Nashville, Tennessee made up all the donors. As to this clone: What it recognizes is unknown.

In germline, CDR1 is SQVTM, CDR2 ANQGSEA. The CDR3 consists of 13 residues. Deletions cut 3 bases from V and 5 bases from J, with 12 bases between. The assay was carried out at the deep level. Assay: immunoSEQ multiplex PCR; the TCRdb copy retains only in-frame clones and omits some. The sample holds hundreds of thousands of clones, 70% to 80% seen once. The V and J genes are TRBV29-1 and TRBJ2-3; D is unresolved. The receptor was derived from a woman in her forties in good health. Some clones in this sample may be carry-over from other donors' samples. Sequences were obtained from PBMCs. The chain's CDR3 is CSVEENGLDTQYF. DNA of the CDR3: TGCAGCGTTGAGGAAAATGGGCTAGATACGCAGTATTTT.